A single T cell receptor beta chain is shown here with its context. Its target is not known. Each cDNA held unique molecular identifiers, and template switching gave it a universal primer site. TCRdb called the 5' RACE reads again in MiXCR, with one record for every CDR3 protein. The profile covers nearly 650,000 distinct CDR3 sequences, with under 8.5% appearing a single time and roughly 1.6% taken by the ten largest. This specimen belongs to a study of identical twins. Study-wide findings and caveats: Out-of-frame alpha sequences common to twins exhibited an excess of low generation probability. Modelling underestimated the level of out-of-frame TCR alpha sharing observed in monozygotic twins.

CDR3 length equals 15 residues. From germline, CDR1 is DFQATT and CDR2 SNEGSKA (reference sequence). V shed 1 base, J shed 0 bases, and the junction held 3 bases outside the gene matches. These data also formed part of another study, on yellow fever vaccine responses in identical twins. That paper notes: As reported, the vaccine T cell response of twins seemed partly convergent and partly personalized.

This TCR came from a woman under 30 in good health. The sequencing sample was made of PBMCs. V is TRBV20-1 and J is TRBJ2-1; 7 positions match TRBD2. In DNA form, the CDR3 reads TGCAGTGCTAGAGGTGGGAGGGGCTCCTACAATGAGCAGTTCTTC. Translation: CSARGGRGSYNEQFF.